The 11 T cell receptor beta chains listed next were all sequenced from one sample in a study of a mutant IDH1 vaccine in newly diagnosed glioma. Here immunoSEQ multiplex PCR was the method, and the copy in TCRdb shows in-frame clones only, minus some. The data show approximately 60,000 clones, about 81% seen once. No antigen has been assigned to these receptors. As for time point: week 23, last vaccination. Each dose delivered 300 ug of mutant IDH1 20-mer peptide subcutaneously with imiquimod. Source: PBMCs, taken from a glioma patient whose treatment included an IDH1 peptide vaccine. The receptors originated from a woman between 40 and 50 years old with glioma. Some clones in this sample may be carry-over from other donors' samples.

The chain couples TRBV27 to TRBJ2-7, with D perhaps assigned TRBD1 or TRBD2 (5 bases each). V was pared by 7 bases and J by 1 base, with 14 bases between. The CDR3 has 14 residues. CDR1 and CDR2 (germline): MNHEY, SMNVEV (reference sequence). The CDR3 spells CASKSLGPSYEQYF. CDR3 DNA sequence: TGTGCCAGCAAGTCCCTGGGACCATCCTACGAGCAGTACTTC.

The rearrangement links TRBV21-1 to TRBJ2-1; the D segment call TRBD1 is taken from the table without a DNA check. TRBV21-1 is a recognized pseudogene. This CDR3 is 14 amino acids long. CDR3 coding DNA: TGTGCCAGCAGCTGTGACAGGGAGTACAATGAGCAGTTCTTC. It specifies CASSCDREYNEQFF.

The rearrangement uses TRBV5-1 and TRBJ2-5; 7 nucleotides agree with TRBD1. The CDR3 sequence is 15 residues long. In germline, CDR1 is SGHRS, CDR2 YFSETQ. The junction had 6 bases not matched to a gene; V was cut back by 4 bases and J by 0 bases. The DNA of the CDR3 is TGCGCCAGCAGCCCGCCACAGGGGTACCAAGAGACCCAGTACTTC. This encodes CASSPPQGYQETQYF. Using reference TRBV5-1 and TRBJ2-5 for the parts outside the CDR3, the full variable domain is KAGVTQTPRYLIKTRGQQVTLSCSPISGHRSVSWYQQTPGQGLQFLFEYFSETQRNKGNFPGRFSGRQFSNSRSEMNVSTLELGDSALYLCASSPPQGYQETQYFGPGTRLLVL.

This clone was seen a few times. CDR3: CASSAIPTSGETQYF. DNA of the CDR3: TGTGCCAGCAGCGCTATCCCGACTAGCGGAGAGACCCAGTACTTC. V is TRBV6-5 and J is TRBJ2-5; TRBD2 aligns across 9 bases. The CDR3 is 15 amino acids. The trim removed 6 bases at V and 4 bases at J, leaving 9 bases unmatched. Germline V gene data show CDR1 as MNHEY and CDR2 as SVGAGI.

In its sample, this clone was seen a few times. V and J are TRBV11-1 and TRBJ2-7; D is perhaps TRBD1 or TRBD2 (5 bases each). The germline CDR1 and CDR2 sequences are SGHAT and FQDESV (reference sequence). The ends were cut back, 5 bases at V and 3 bases at J, with 11 bases in the middle. This CDR3 region has 13 residues. The CDR3 is CASSGGPNYEQYF. CDR3 nucleotides: TGTGCCAGCAGCGGGGGACCTAACTACGAGCAGTACTTC.

This clone was observed once. This chain connects TRBV30 to TRBJ1-5, with 7 bases that match TRBD1. Germline values: CDR1 GTSNPN, CDR2 SVGIG (reference sequence). CDR3 length: 14 amino acids. The J segment lost 4 bases and the V segment lost 3 bases, leaving 6 bases of the junction unmatched. CDR3 region: CAWSGQGDNQPQHF. Written as DNA, the CDR3 is TGTGCCTGGAGCGGGCAGGGGGATAATCAGCCCCAGCATTTT.

V and J are TRBV2 and TRBJ2-5, with D maybe TRBD2 (5 bases). The germline gives CDR1 SNHLY, CDR2 FYNNEI. This CDR3 is 13 amino acids long. Trimming took off 4 bases at V and 9 bases at J, with 15 bases between the two ends. The CDR3 region is CASSGGPDQAQYF. The CDR3 DNA sequence: TGTGCCAGCAGTGGCGGGCCCGACCAGGCCCAGTACTTC.

The chain joins TRBV27 to TRBJ2-7; TRBD1 agrees at 8 bases. Losses at the gene ends were 4 bases for V and 6 bases for J; bases not matched to a gene: 5. The CDR3 extends over 13 amino acids. Germline lookup yields CDR1 MNHEY and CDR2 SMNVEV (reference sequence). CDR3 loop: CASSWTGTGEQYF. The CDR3 DNA reads TGTGCCAGCAGTTGGACAGGGACAGGCGAGCAGTACTTC.

The V call is TRBV7-2, the J call TRBJ1-4; 7 bases match TRBD1. The CDR3 spans 14 residues. CDR1 SGHTA and CDR2 FQGNSA come from the germline V gene. Unmatched junction bases numbered 6, after V lost 4 bases and J lost 7 bases. The CDR3 spells CASSSNRGIEKLFF. CDR3 nucleotide sequence: TGTGCCAGCAGCTCCAACAGGGGAATTGAAAAACTGTTTTTT.

The chain is built from TRBV6-1 and TRBJ1-2; D perhaps matches TRBD1 (6 bases). V was clipped by 6 bases and J by 5 bases, with 13 bases between them. This CDR3 contains 13 residues. CDR1 MNHNS and CDR2 SASEGT come from the germline V gene. The CDR3 nucleotides read TGTGCCAGCAGACCCACAGGGCGATATGGCTACACCTTC. The encoded protein is CASRPTGRYGYTF.

In this sample, this clone turned up a few times. J is TRBJ1-2 and V is TRBV4-3; D uncertain. V gave up 0 bases and J gave up 8 bases, with 13 bases separating them. Per the germline V gene, CDR1 is LGHNA and CDR2 is YSLEER. The CDR3 runs 14 residues. This CDR3 is CASSQDPQVKGYTF. In DNA form, the CDR3 reads TGCGCCAGCAGCCAAGACCCCCAGGTAAAAGGCTACACCTTC.